The rows below give T cell receptor beta chains drawn from one sample of a study of identical twins. TCRdb re-analysed the 5' RACE reads in MiXCR, keeping a single row per CDR3 protein. Of 230,000 or so distinct CDR3 sequences detected, around 8.3% appear once; the ten largest clones hold less than 4%. The same sample was also studied in work on yellow fever vaccine responses in identical twins.

The source material was CD8+ T cells sorted from blood. The receptors derive from a woman aged 18-29 years in good health. CDR3s include the opening cysteine and the closing phenylalanine or tryptophan. The D gene is left open where the match is weak. Clone sizes are given selectively: once, few, many, or a class where the clone is expanded.

j_call clone_size cdr3_length v_call d_call cdr3_aa cdr3_nt
TRBJ2-1 many 16 TRBV2 TRBD2 CASSQWTSGSLGEQFF TGTGCCAGCAGTCAATGGACTAGCGGGAGTCTCGGTGAGCAGTTCTTC
TRBJ2-1 few 15 TRBV20-1 TRBD2 CSVLSELAADNEQFF TGCAGTGTTTTATCTGAGCTAGCGGCCGACAATGAGCAGTTCTTC
TRBJ1-2 few 13 TRBV27 NA CASSSRNNYGYTF TGTGCCAGCAGTTCCCGGAATAACTATGGCTACACCTTC
TRBJ2-7 many 13 TRBV20-1 NA CSARETSSYEQYF TGCAGTGCTAGGGAAACTAGTTCCTACGAGCAGTACTTC
TRBJ2-1 few 13 TRBV5-5 NA CASSSPGQSEQFF TGTGCCAGCAGCTCCCCGGGGCAAAGTGAGCAGTTCTTC
TRBJ2-7 few 14 TRBV6-5 NA CASSSIPGFYEQYF TGTGCCAGCAGTTCCATCCCGGGTTTTTACGAGCAGTACTTC
TRBJ1-6 few 16 TRBV9 NA CASSVAGGQNTSPLHF TGTGCCAGCAGCGTAGCGGGGGGACAAAATACTTCACCCCTCCACTTT
TRBJ2-5 few 16 TRBV4-3 NA CASSQLPGGNEETQYF TGCGCCAGCAGCCAATTACCCGGAGGTAACGAAGAGACCCAGTACTTC
TRBJ1-1 few 14 TRBV20-1 NA CSARLTGSNTEAFF TGCAGTGCTAGACTGACAGGATCGAACACTGAAGCTTTCTTT
TRBJ2-1 NA 16 TRBV6-5 TRBD2 CASSSTGTSGSNEQFF TGTGCCAGCAGTTCCACCGGGACTAGCGGGAGCAATGAGCAGTTCTTC
TRBJ2-1 many 16 TRBV3-1 TRBD2 CASSQEWTSGSNEQFF TGTGCCAGCAGCCAAGAATGGACTAGCGGGAGTAATGAGCAGTTCTTC
TRBJ2-5 NA 14 TRBV12-3/TRBV12-4 NA CASSRWTAQETQYF TGTGCCAGCAGCCGCTGGACAGCCCAAGAGACCCAGTACTTC
TRBJ2-1 NA 14 TRBV5-1 NA CASSLPDQGYEQFF TGCGCCAGCAGCTTGCCCGACCAGGGCTATGAGCAGTTCTTC
TRBJ1-2 NA 14 TRBV4-3 NA CASSQEGQGSGYTF TGCGCCAGCAGCCAAGAAGGGCAGGGGAGTGGCTACACCTTC
TRBJ2-5 few 14 TRBV10-3 NA CAISESLEHLTQYF TGTGCCATCAGTGAGTCGCTGGAACATTTAACCCAGTACTTC
TRBJ2-7 few 14 TRBV5-1 NA CASSSANQGYEQYF TGCGCCAGCAGCTCGGCTAACCAGGGGTACGAGCAGTACTTC